This TCR beta chain was obtained from a study of T cells in Graves' hyperthyroidism and ophthalmopathy. Overall study context: Pretreatment peripheral blood was obtained at initial diagnosis.

General study findings and limits: Most thyroid-expanded clonotypes above 0.001 were also found in blood.

What was amplified from RNA transcripts were TCR beta CDR3 regions. The primer set for the first-round RT-PCR of the TCR CDR3 was HTBI. TCRdb re-called the multiplex PCR reads through MiXCR, storing one row per CDR3 protein. The table includes hundreds of thousands of distinct CDR3 sequences, approximately 20% detected once. Exclusion of patients followed from uncontrolled infection, other autoimmune disease, pregnancy or lactation. Diagnoses rested on clinical symptoms, serum thyroxine and TRAb, thyroid ultrasound and orbital computed tomography. With regard to this clonotype: Its antigen is still unknown.

Trimming cost V 2 bases and J 3 bases, with 7 bases left between them. This CDR3 contains 13 residues. The germline V gene encodes CDR1 DFQATT and CDR2 SNEGSKA (reference sequence). Sequenced material: blood. The chain links TRBV20-1 to TRBJ2-2, with a weak D call TRBD2 (5 bases). The receptor's source is a man aged 40-50 years with Graves' ophthalmopathy. CDR3 sequence (DNA): TGCAGTGCTAGACCGCGGGACACCGGGGAGCTGTTTTTT. This gives the protein CSARPRDTGELFF.